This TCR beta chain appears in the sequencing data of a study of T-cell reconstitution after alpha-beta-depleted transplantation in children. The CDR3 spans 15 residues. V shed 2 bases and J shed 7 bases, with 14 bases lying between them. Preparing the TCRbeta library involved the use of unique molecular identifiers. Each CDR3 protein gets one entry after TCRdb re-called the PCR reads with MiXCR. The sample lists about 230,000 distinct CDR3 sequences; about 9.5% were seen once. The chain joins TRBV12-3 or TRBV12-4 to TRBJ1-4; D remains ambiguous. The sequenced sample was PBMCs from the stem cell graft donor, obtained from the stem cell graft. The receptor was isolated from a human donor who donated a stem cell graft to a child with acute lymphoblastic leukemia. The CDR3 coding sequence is TGTGCCAGCAGTTTATACAACCTGGTGACTGAAAAACTGTTTTTT. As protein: CASSLYNLVTEKLFF.